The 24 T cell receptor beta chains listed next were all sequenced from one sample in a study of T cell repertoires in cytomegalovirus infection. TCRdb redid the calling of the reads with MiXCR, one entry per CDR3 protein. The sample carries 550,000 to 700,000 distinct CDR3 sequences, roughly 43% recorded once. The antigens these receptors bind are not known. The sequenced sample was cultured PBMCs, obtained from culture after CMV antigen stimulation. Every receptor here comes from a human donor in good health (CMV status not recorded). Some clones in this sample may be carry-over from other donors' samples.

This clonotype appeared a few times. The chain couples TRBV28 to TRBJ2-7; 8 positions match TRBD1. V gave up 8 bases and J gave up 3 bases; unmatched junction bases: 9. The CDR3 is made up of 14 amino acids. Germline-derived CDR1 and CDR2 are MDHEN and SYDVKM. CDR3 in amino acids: CASFPGTGVYEQYF. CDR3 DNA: TGTGCCAGCTTCCCCGGGACAGGAGTCTACGAGCAGTACTTC. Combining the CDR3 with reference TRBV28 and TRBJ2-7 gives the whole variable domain DVKVTQSSRYLVKRTGEKVFLECVQDMDHENMFWYRQDPGLGLRLIYFSYDVKMKEKGDIPEGYSVSREKKERFSLILESASTNQTSMYLCASFPGTGVYEQYFGPGTRLTVT.

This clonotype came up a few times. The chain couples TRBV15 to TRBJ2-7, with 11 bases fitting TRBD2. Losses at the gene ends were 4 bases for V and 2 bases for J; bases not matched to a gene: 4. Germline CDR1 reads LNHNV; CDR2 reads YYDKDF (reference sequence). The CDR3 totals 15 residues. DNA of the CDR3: TGTGCCACCAGCATTGGGACTAGCGGCCCCTACGAGCAGTACTTC. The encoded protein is CATSIGTSGPYEQYF. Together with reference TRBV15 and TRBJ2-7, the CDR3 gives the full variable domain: DAMVIQNPRYQVTQFGKPVTLSCSQTLNHNVMYWYQQKSSQAPKLLFHYYDKDFNNEADTPDNFQSRRPNTSFCFLDIRSPGLGDTAMYLCATSIGTSGPYEQYFGPGTRLTVT.

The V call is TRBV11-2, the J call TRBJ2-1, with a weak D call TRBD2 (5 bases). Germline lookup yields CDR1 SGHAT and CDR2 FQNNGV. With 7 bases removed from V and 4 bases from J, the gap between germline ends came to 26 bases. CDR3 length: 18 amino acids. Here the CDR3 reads CASTSEYSRSGRYNEQFF. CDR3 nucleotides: TGTGCCAGCACCTCGGAATATAGCCGGAGCGGTCGTTACAATGAGCAGTTCTTC.

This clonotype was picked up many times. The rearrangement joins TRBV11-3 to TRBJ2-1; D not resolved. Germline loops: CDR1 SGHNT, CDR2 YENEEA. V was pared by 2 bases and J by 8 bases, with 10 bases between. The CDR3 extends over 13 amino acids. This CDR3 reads CASSLNPAYEQFF. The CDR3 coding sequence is TGTGCCAGCAGCTTAAACCCCGCGTATGAGCAGTTCTTC.

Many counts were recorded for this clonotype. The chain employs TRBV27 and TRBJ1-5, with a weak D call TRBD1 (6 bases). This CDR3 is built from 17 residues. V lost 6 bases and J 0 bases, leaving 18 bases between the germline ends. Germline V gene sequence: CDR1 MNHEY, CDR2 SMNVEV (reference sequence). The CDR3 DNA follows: TGTGCCAGCAGCCTAGCCAGGGGCGAGTATAGCAATCAGCCCCAGCATTTT. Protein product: CASSLARGEYSNQPQHF.

CDR3 bases: TGTGCCAGCACCGACGGTCCGGGACTGCTTAGCACAGATACGCAGTATTTT. Amino acid sequence: CASTDGPGLLSTDTQYF. The chain couples TRBV11-2 to TRBJ2-3; D possibly corresponds to TRBD2 (6 bases). Germline V gene sequence: CDR1 SGHAT, CDR2 FQNNGV. This CDR3 spans 17 amino acids. Trimming stripped 7 bases from V and 0 bases from J, with 20 bases between.

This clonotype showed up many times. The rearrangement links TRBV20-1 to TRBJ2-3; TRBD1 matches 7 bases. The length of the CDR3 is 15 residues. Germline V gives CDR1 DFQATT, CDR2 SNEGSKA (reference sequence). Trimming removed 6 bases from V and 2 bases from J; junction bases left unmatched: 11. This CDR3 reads CSAESDRFFTDTQYF. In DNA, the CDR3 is TGCAGTGCCGAATCGGACAGGTTTTTCACAGATACGCAGTATTTT.

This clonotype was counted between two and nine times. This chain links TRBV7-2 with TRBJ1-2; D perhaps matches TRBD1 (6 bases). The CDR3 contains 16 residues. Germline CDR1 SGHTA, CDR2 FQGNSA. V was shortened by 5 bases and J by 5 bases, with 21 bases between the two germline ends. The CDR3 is CASSDGVGQRLYGYTF. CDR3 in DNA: TGTGCCAGCAGCGACGGGGTCGGACAGCGACTATATGGCTACACCTTC.

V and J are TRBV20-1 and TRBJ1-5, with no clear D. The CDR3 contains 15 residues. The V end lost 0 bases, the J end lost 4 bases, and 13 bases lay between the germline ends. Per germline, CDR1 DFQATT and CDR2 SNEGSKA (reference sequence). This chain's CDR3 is CSARDLRGTNQPQHF. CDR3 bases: TGCAGTGCTAGAGATCTACGGGGAACAAATCAGCCCCAGCATTTT.

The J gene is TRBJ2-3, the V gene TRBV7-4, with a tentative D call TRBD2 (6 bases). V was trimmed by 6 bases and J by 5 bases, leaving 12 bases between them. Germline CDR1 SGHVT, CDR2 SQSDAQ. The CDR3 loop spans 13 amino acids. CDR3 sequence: CASRPDGGDTQYF. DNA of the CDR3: TGTGCCAGCAGGCCCGACGGGGGAGATACGCAGTATTTT. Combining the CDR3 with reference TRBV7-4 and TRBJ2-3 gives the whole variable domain GAGVSQSPRYKVAKRGRDVALRCDSISGHVTLYWYRQTLGQGSEVLTYSQSDAQRDKSGRPSGRFSAERPERSVSTLKIQRTEQGDSAVYLCASRPDGGDTQYFGPGTRLTVL.

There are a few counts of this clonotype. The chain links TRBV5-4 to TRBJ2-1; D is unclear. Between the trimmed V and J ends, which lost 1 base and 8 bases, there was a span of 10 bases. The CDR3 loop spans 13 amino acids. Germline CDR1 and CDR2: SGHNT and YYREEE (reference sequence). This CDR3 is CASSLWTRDEQFF. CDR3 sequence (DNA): TGTGCCAGCAGCTTGTGGACGAGAGATGAGCAGTTCTTC.

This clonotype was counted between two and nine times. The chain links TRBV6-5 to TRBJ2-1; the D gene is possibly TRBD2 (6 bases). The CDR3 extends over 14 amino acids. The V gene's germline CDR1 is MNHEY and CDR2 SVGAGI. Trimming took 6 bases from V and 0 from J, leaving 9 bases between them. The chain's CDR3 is CASRTRSSYNEQFF. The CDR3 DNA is TGTGCCAGCAGGACTAGAAGCTCCTACAATGAGCAGTTCTTC.

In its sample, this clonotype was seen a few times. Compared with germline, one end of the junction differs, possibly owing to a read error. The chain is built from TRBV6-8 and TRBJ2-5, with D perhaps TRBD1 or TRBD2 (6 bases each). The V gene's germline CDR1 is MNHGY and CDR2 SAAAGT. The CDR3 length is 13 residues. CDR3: CASSYSRGESQYF. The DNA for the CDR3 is TGTGCCAGCAGTTACTCGAGGGGGGAGAGCCAGTACTTC.

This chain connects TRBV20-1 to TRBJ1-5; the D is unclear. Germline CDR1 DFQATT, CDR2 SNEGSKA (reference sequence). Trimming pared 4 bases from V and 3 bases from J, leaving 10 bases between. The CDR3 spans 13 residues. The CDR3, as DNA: TGCAGTGCTATCCGGGCCTACAATCAGCCCCAGCATTTT. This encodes CSAIRAYNQPQHF.

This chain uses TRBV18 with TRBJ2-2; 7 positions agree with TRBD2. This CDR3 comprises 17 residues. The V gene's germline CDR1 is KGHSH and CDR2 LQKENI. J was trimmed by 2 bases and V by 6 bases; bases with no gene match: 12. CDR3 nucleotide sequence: TGTGCCAGCTCTCCAGTACGCGGGACTAATAACACCGGGGAGCTGTTTTTT. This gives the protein CASSPVRGTNNTGELFF.

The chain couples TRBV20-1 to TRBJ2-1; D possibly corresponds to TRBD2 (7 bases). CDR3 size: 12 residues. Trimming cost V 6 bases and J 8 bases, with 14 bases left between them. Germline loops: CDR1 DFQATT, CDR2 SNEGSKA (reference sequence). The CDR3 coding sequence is TGCAGTGCCTCCCGCGGGGGCTATGAGCAGTTCTTC. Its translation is CSASRGGYEQFF.

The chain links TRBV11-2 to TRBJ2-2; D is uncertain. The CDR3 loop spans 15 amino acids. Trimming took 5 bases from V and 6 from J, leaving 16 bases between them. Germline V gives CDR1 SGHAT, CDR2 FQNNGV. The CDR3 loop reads CASSPTMRIAGELFF. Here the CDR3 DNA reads TGTGCCAGCAGCCCGACAATGCGAATAGCCGGGGAGCTGTTTTTT.

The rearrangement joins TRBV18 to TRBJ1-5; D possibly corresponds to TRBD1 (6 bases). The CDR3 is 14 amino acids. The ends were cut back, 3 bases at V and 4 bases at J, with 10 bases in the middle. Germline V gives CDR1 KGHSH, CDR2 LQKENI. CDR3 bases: TGTGCCAGCTCACCCCTAGACAGGAATCAGCCCCAGCATTTT. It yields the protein CASSPLDRNQPQHF.

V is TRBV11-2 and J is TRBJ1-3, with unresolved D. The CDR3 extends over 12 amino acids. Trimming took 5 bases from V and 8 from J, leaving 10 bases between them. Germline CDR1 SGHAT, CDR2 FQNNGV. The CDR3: CASSPERDTIYF. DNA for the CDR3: TGTGCCAGCAGCCCGGAGCGTGACACCATATATTTT.

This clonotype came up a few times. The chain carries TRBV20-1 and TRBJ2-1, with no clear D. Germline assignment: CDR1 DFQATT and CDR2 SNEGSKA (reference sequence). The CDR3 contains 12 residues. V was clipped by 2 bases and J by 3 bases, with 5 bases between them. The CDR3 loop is CSARPGYNEQFF. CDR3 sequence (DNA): TGCAGTGCTAGACCTGGCTACAATGAGCAGTTCTTC.

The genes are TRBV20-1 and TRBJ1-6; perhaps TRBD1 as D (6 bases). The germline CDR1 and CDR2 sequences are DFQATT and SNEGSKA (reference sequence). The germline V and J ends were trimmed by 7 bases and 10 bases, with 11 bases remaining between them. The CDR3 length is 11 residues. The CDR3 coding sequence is TGCAGTGTGGGGGGCGGATCACCCCTCCACTTT. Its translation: CSVGGGSPLHF.

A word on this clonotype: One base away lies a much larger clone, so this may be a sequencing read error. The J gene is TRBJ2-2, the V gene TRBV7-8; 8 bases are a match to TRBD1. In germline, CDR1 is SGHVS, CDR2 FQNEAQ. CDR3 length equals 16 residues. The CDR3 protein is CASSLLTGVNTRELFF. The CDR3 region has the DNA TGTGCCAGCAGCCTATTGACAGGGGTGAACACCAGGGAGCTGTTTTTT.

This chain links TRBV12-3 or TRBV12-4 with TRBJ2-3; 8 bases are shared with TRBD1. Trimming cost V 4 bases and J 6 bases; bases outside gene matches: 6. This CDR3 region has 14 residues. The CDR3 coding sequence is TGTGCCAGCAGTTCCAGGGGGCGCTTCGATACGCAGTATTTT. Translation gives CASSSRGRFDTQYF.

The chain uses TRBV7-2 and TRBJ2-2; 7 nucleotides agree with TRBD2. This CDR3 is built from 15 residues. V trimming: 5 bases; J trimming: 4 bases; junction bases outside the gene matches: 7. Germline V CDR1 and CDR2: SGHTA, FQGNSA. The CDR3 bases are TGTGCCAGCAGCCTCTCTAGCGGCGTCACCGGGGAGCTGTTTTTT. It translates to CASSLSSGVTGELFF.